This T cell receptor beta chain appears in the sequencing data of a study of T cell responses to AZD1222 COVID-19 vaccine. Study observations and caveats: Most donors were white British and more were female, and clonal diversity was possibly underestimated.

CDR3 length equals 15 residues. Germline CDR1 and CDR2: SGHRS and YFSETQ. V trimming: 4 bases; J trimming: 4 bases; junction bases outside the gene matches: 6. Sequencing was performed with immunoSEQ multiplex PCR; in TCRdb, only in-frame clones are kept and a portion is missing. Of about 130,000 clones listed, approximately 85% were seen once; the top ten hold roughly 4%. On this clone itself: The antigen remains undetermined.

The V call is TRBV5-1, the J call TRBJ1-3; 9 positions agree with TRBD1. Sequences were derived from peripheral blood, sampled 28 days after the second AZD1222 dose. This receptor was identified in an adult who received the AZD1222 COVID-19 vaccine. CDR3 sequence reads: CASSAGTGKGNTIYF. The DNA of the CDR3 is TGCGCCAGCAGCGCCGGGACAGGGAAGGGAAACACCATATATTTT.